This T cell receptor beta chain came from a study of beta chain features in type 1 diabetes. The CDR3 has 12 amino acids. Per germline, CDR1 SGHTA and CDR2 FQGNSA. The V and J ends lost 3 bases and 9 bases, in that order; junction bases with no gene match: 3. In this sample, this clone turned up a few times. The antigen remains unidentified. Overall study findings and caveats: Shorter TCRB CDR3s, moderately but significantly so, were found in Type 1 diabetes patients in all four CD4+ subsets. No resolution was reached here on whether HLA type influences TCRB rearrangement. With patients and controls alike, PCR might favor shorter templates to an equal degree.

The isolated RNA, all of it, was reverse transcribed, so expressed TCRB transcripts were what got sequenced. The protocol was immunoSEQ multiplex PCR, while the TCRdb copy is restricted to in-frame clones and leaves out a portion. The table lists hundreds of thousands of clones, around a sixth of them singletons. The receptor was isolated from a man aged 18-30 years in good health. The sequenced material came from naive CD4+ T cells from blood. J is TRBJ2-5 and V is TRBV7-2; 8 nucleotides align to TRBD2. CDR3 in amino acids: CASSFSGDSQYF. CDR3 in DNA: TGTGCCAGCAGCTTTAGCGGGGATTCCCAGTACTTC. Combining the CDR3 with reference TRBV7-2 and TRBJ2-5 gives the whole variable domain GAGVSQSPSNKVTEKGKDVELRCDPISGHTALYWYRQSLGQGLEFLIYFQGNSAPDKSGLPSDRFSAERTGGSVSTLTIQRTQQEDSAVYLCASSFSGDSQYFGPGTRLLVL.